Each of the 24 T cell receptor beta chains below was sequenced from the same sample in a study of shared clonotypes between healthy human individuals. Profiled with immunoSEQ multiplex PCR; TCRdb holds only in-frame clones, not every one. The sample shows about 960,000 clones, 60% to 85% of them seen only once. The sample comprised memory CD4+ T cells sorted from blood. The sample's subset: CD45RA-negative fraction. These receptor sequences come from a man aged 18 to 30 in good health.

This clone appeared a single time. The chain couples TRBV15 to TRBJ2-4, with a tentative D call TRBD2 (5 bases). The germline V and J ends were trimmed by 1 base and 5 bases, with 18 bases remaining between them. Germline V gives CDR1 LNHNV, CDR2 YYDKDF (reference sequence). The CDR3 is 17 amino acids. As DNA, the CDR3 is TGTGCCACCAGCAGAGGCCTTCCTGATAGCGATCAAAACATTCAGTACTTC. Protein: CATSRGLPDSDQNIQYF. The variable domain in full, with the rest retrieved from reference TRBV15 and TRBJ2-4, is DAMVIQNPRYQVTQFGKPVTLSCSQTLNHNVMYWYQQKSSQAPKLLFHYYDKDFNNEADTPDNFQSRRPNTSFCFLDIRSPGLGDTAMYLCATSRGLPDSDQNIQYFGAGTRLSVL.

CDR3 nucleotides: TGTGCGATAAAGGGAACTAATGAAAAACTGTTTTTT. It is translated as CAIKGTNEKLFF. This chain uses TRBV25-1 with TRBJ1-4, with D uncertain. This CDR3 is built from 12 residues. In germline, CDR1 is MGHDK, CDR2 SYGVNS. Full variable domain (rest looked up from reference TRBV25-1 and TRBJ1-4): EADIYQTPRYLVIGTGKKITLECSQTMGHDKMYWYQQDPGMELHLIHYSYGVNSTEKGDLSSESTVSRIRTEHFPLTLESARPSHTSQYLCAIKGTNEKLFFGSGTQLSVL.

The chain carries TRBV10-3 and TRBJ1-2; D may be TRBD1 (6 bases). CDR3 size: 15 residues. CDR1 ENHRY and CDR2 SYGVKD come from the germline V gene. The V and J ends lost 3 bases and 3 bases respectively, with 14 bases between them. The CDR3 bases are TGTGCCATCAGTGAAATGGCAGGGGAAGACTATGGCTACACCTTC. Its translation: CAISEMAGEDYGYTF.

The chain recombines TRBV12-5 with TRBJ2-2, with D perhaps matching TRBD1 or TRBD2 (5 bases each). The germline gives CDR1 LGHNT, CDR2 FRNRAP. Trimming shortened V by 0 bases and J by 4 bases, and 12 bases separated the two germline ends. CDR3 size: 16 residues. As DNA, the CDR3 is TGTGCTAGTGGTTTGGTTGGGACGGTGGGCACCGGGGAGCTGTTTTTT. Amino acids: CASGLVGTVGTGELFF.

This chain uses TRBV9 with TRBJ2-4, with D perhaps given as TRBD1 or TRBD2 (6 bases each). The CDR3 covers 15 residues. The germline V gene encodes CDR1 SGDLS and CDR2 YYNGEE. With 4 bases removed from V and 3 bases from J, the gap between germline ends came to 14 bases. CDR3 nucleotides: TGTGCCAGCAGCCCGACCGGGGGCAGCAAAAACATTCAGTACTTC. Residues: CASSPTGGSKNIQYF.

This clone was picked up a small number of times. This chain connects TRBV14 to TRBJ2-5; D is ambiguous. The V gene's germline CDR1 is SGHDN and CDR2 FVKESK. This CDR3 has 15 amino acids. Trimming pared 2 bases from V and 3 bases from J, leaving 13 bases between. CDR3 amino acids: CASSQMMTLKETQYF. CDR3 DNA sequence: TGTGCCAGCAGCCAAATGATGACTCTTAAAGAGACCCAGTACTTC.

Regarding this clone: This same CDR3 is encoded by further DNA sequences in the sample. The chain employs TRBV5-1 and TRBJ1-2; D gene unclear. Germline CDR1 is SGHRS and CDR2 is YFSETQ. V shed 0 bases and J shed 6 bases, with 6 bases lying between them. CDR3 length: 12 residues. The CDR3 loop is CASSLARDGYTF. The CDR3 nucleotides read TGCGCCAGCAGCTTGGCCCGGGATGGCTACACCTTC.

This clone was seen repeatedly, ten times or more. One end of the junction fails to match germline, which may point to a read error. The chain has TRBV5-1 and TRBJ2-5; 8 bases are a match to TRBD2. The germline gives CDR1 SGHRS, CDR2 YFSETQ. The CDR3 runs 14 residues. CDR3 sequence: CASSVRGGQGTQYF. The CDR3 DNA reads as TGCGCCAGCAGCGTACGGGGGGGACAAGGGACCCAGTACTTC.

This sequence joins TRBV7-2 and TRBJ2-1; 12 bases line up with TRBD1. Losses at the gene ends were 5 bases for V and 10 bases for J; bases not matched to a gene: 12. The CDR3 is made up of 16 amino acids. The germline V gene has CDR1 SGHTA and CDR2 FQGNSA. The CDR3 DNA sequence: TGTGCCAGCAGCGCCACCGGGGGACAGGGGGCTCAGGAGCAGTTCTTC. Translation: CASSATGGQGAQEQFF.

V and J are TRBV7-2 and TRBJ1-2, with TRBD1 matching over 10 bases. The CDR3 extends over 15 amino acids. CDR1 is SGHTA and CDR2 is FQGNSA in the germline V gene. Germline trimming cut 1 base from V and 5 bases from J; bases unmatched to any gene: 4. The CDR3 DNA follows: TGTGCCAGCAGCTTAGTGGGGACAGGGGAGTATGGCTACACCTTC. It translates to CASSLVGTGEYGYTF.

This clone showed up just a few times. The V and J genes are TRBV30 and TRBJ1-4, with TRBD1 as a possible D gene (6 bases). Between the trimmed V and J ends, which lost 4 bases and 2 bases, there was a span of 14 bases. Germline V gives CDR1 GTSNPN, CDR2 SVGIG (reference sequence). The CDR3 has 15 amino acids. The DNA for the CDR3 is TGTGCCTGGACCCGTGCGGGGGGCACTAATGAAAAACTGTTTTTT. It translates to CAWTRAGGTNEKLFF.

The V call is TRBV18, the J call TRBJ1-2; 7 bases are shared with TRBD1. CDR1 is KGHSH, CDR2 LQKENI, per germline. Trimming removed 8 bases from V and 4 bases from J; junction bases left unmatched: 10. The CDR3 consists of 14 residues. CDR3 residues: CASHGDSVVYGYTF. CDR3 sequence (DNA): TGTGCCAGCCACGGGGACAGTGTCGTCTATGGCTACACCTTC.

The chain has TRBV7-2 and TRBJ2-3, with TRBD2 matching 12 bases. The V gene end was trimmed by 5 bases and the J gene end by 6 bases; junction bases not matched to a gene: 6. Germline loops: CDR1 SGHTA, CDR2 FQGNSA. The CDR3 contains 15 residues. Here the CDR3 reads CASSTTSGGRDTQYF. The CDR3, as DNA: TGTGCCAGCAGCACAACTAGCGGGGGGCGTGATACGCAGTATTTT.

This chain uses TRBV6-4 with TRBJ2-1; D may be TRBD2 (5 bases). The germline CDR1 and CDR2 sequences are MRHNA and SNTAGT. The CDR3 extends over 13 amino acids. Trimming left V 1 base short and J 15 bases short, with 16 bases between. CDR3 residues: CASSDLRSGDRFF. In DNA, the CDR3 is TGTGCCAGCAGTGACTTGAGATCCGGGGATAGGTTCTTC.

The rearrangement links TRBV28 to TRBJ2-2; D unresolved. V was pared by 8 bases and J by 0 bases, with 4 bases between. The CDR3 totals 12 residues. Germline assignment: CDR1 MDHEN and CDR2 SYDVKM. CDR3 DNA sequence: TGTGCCAGCCAAACGAACACCGGGGAGCTGTTTTTT. Translating gives CASQTNTGELFF.

The CDR3 sequence: CASSSGSSGSYEQYF. DNA for the CDR3: TGCGCCAGCAGCTCAGGCAGCTCGGGATCCTACGAGCAGTACTTC. The chain has TRBV5-1 and TRBJ2-7; D might be TRBD2 (5 bases). Trimming pared 3 bases from V and 1 base from J, leaving 14 bases between. The CDR3 is made up of 15 amino acids. Germline CDR1 and CDR2: SGHRS and YFSETQ.

V is TRBV7-8 and J is TRBJ2-1; tentatively, D is TRBD1 or TRBD2 (5 bases each). This CDR3 is 16 amino acids long. CDR1 is SGHVS and CDR2 is FQNEAQ in the germline V gene. Trimming left V 1 base short and J 3 bases short, with 13 bases between. The DNA for the CDR3 is TGTGCCAGCAGCTTAGTTTCCGGGACGAGCTACAATGAGCAGTTCTTC. It yields the protein CASSLVSGTSYNEQFF.

There are a few counts of this clone. Other DNA sequences within the sample encode an identical CDR3. This chain connects TRBV6-6 to TRBJ1-6; D call uncertain. Trimming took 6 bases from V and 13 from J, leaving 13 bases between them. Germline CDR1 MNHNY, CDR2 SVGAGI (reference sequence). The CDR3 is made up of 12 amino acids. The CDR3 sequence is CASRILSTPLHF. CDR3 nucleotide sequence: TGTGCCAGCAGGATTTTGAGTACGCCCCTCCACTTT.

V is TRBV6-6 and J is TRBJ1-1, with D unresolved. V gave up 0 bases and J gave up 0 bases, with 5 bases separating them. Per germline, CDR1 MNHNY and CDR2 SVGAGI (reference sequence). The CDR3 runs to 14 residues. The CDR3 loop is CASSYSSVNTEAFF. The CDR3 coding sequence is TGTGCCAGCAGTTACTCTTCGGTGAACACTGAAGCTTTCTTT.

The chain carries TRBV6-4 and TRBJ2-7; D perhaps matches TRBD1 (5 bases). Trimming took off 2 bases at V and 7 bases at J, with 21 bases between the two ends. The CDR3 is made up of 16 amino acids. Germline CDR1 and CDR2: MRHNA and SNTAGT. CDR3 nucleotide sequence: TGTGCCAGCAGTGACCCGCCAGGGCCCTCGTCGGAGGAGCAGTACTTC. Translating gives CASSDPPGPSSEEQYF.

The chain recombines TRBV2 with TRBJ2-5; D tentatively reads TRBD1 or TRBD2 (5 bases each). Trimming cost V 7 bases and J 9 bases, with 18 bases left between them. The CDR3 is 13 residues long. Germline CDR1 is SNHLY and CDR2 is FYNNEI. CDR3 bases: TGTGCCAGCACCGAGAGGGGCCGGTTGGCCCAGTACTTC. Its protein product is CASTERGRLAQYF.

In regard to this clone: The sample holds other DNA sequences that translate to the same CDR3. The chain couples TRBV7-2 to TRBJ1-2; 10 positions agree with TRBD1. Germline CDR1 is SGHTA and CDR2 is FQGNSA. V was pared by 5 bases and J by 4 bases, with 4 bases of the junction left unmatched. The CDR3 runs to 14 residues. The CDR3 coding sequence is TGTGCCAGCAGCCCGCGACAGGGGGCCTATGGCTACACCTTC. Amino acids: CASSPRQGAYGYTF.

This sequence joins TRBV5-1 and TRBJ2-5; 7 nucleotides match TRBD2. The CDR3 covers 15 residues. From germline, CDR1 is SGHRS and CDR2 YFSETQ. The ends lost 0 bases at V and 3 bases at J; junction bases unmatched: 5. CDR3: CASSLGSLAEETQYF. The DNA of the CDR3 is TGCGCCAGCAGCTTGGGGTCCCTAGCGGAAGAGACCCAGTACTTC.

The chain is built from TRBV4-2 and TRBJ2-3; TRBD2 might be the D (5 bases). Deletions cut 6 bases from V and 2 bases from J, with 6 bases between. This CDR3 is 12 amino acids long. Germline V gene sequence: CDR1 LGHNA, CDR2 YNFKEQ. The CDR3 sequence is CASRTNTDTQYF. The CDR3 coding sequence is TGTGCCAGCAGGACTAACACAGATACGCAGTATTTT.